This T cell receptor beta chain was sequenced in a study of OX40 agonist ivuxolimab in advanced cancers. Generated by immunoSEQ multiplex PCR, the TCRdb table keeps only in-frame clones and is missing some. The sample has around 27,000 clones, around 76% seen once. V lost 4 bases to trimming and J lost 2 bases, with 12 bases between them. The CDR3 consists of 13 residues. The germline CDR1 and CDR2 sequences are GTSNPN and SVGIG (reference sequence). V gene TRBV30 combines with J gene TRBJ2-7; a weak D match, TRBD1 (6 bases). Specimen: CD4+ or CD8+ T cells sorted from blood, collected in a trial of the OX40 agonist ivuxolimab. The receptor comes from an adult with an advanced solid tumor such as melanoma, head and neck, liver or kidney cancer. The CDR3 DNA reads as TGTGCCTGGATGGGACATATTACCTACGAGCAGTACTTC. It translates to CAWMGHITYEQYF.